This paragraph covers one T cell receptor (beta chain) sequence. This specimen belongs to a study of CD8 T cells in Susac syndrome. This CDR3 region has 15 residues. Trimming took 5 bases from V and 2 from J, leaving 18 bases between them. CDR1 is DFQATT and CDR2 is SNEGSKA in the germline V gene (reference sequence). Random hexamers were used to reverse transcribe an amount of roughly 0.45 to 1 ug RNA. One entry per CDR3 protein results from TCRdb running MiXCR on the immunoSEQ multiplex PCR reads. This sample has over 100,000 distinct CDR3 sequences, with 92% found just once. The source is a human donor in good health. Sequencing was carried out using CD4+ T cells from PBMCs. The chain joins TRBV20-1 to TRBJ1-1, with a weak D call TRBD1 (6 bases). The CDR3 sequence: CSAGHGQKVNTEAFF. Written as DNA, the CDR3 is TGCAGTGCTGGCCACGGACAGAAGGTAAACACTGAAGCTTTCTTT.